The 11 T cell receptor beta chains below were found in one sample sequenced in a study of T cells in Graves' hyperthyroidism and ophthalmopathy. The CDR3 regions of TCR beta were amplified from RNA transcripts. An initial round of RT-PCR targeting the TCR CDR3 relied on the HTBI primer set. TCRdb processed the multiplex PCR reads anew with MiXCR; each CDR3 protein has one entry. The repertoire includes fewer than 650,000 distinct CDR3 sequences, about 46% of them detected once, and about 45% sits in the top ten. Sequenced sample: peripheral blood or thyroid tissue (not recorded which). All receptors come from an adult woman with Graves' disease, either hyperthyroidism or ophthalmopathy (not recorded which).

The chain carries TRBV6-5 and TRBJ1-1, with D possibly matching TRBD1 (6 bases). Germline V CDR1 and CDR2: MNHEY, SVGAGI. The ends were cut back, 6 bases at V and 1 base at J, with 12 bases in the middle. The CDR3 spans 14 residues. This CDR3 reads CASSHDRPNTEAFF. For the CDR3, the DNA is TGTGCCAGCAGCCACGACAGGCCGAACACTGAAGCTTTCTTT.

V gene TRBV6-2 or TRBV6-3 combines with J gene TRBJ1-5, with D maybe TRBD1 (5 bases). This CDR3 is 15 amino acids long. V was pared by 0 bases and J by 4 bases, with 10 bases between. Germline lookup yields CDR1 MNHEY and CDR2 SVGEGT. The CDR3 DNA is TGTGCCAGCAGTTACTCGGCAGGGCGGAATCAGCCCCAGCATTTT. This translates into CASSYSAGRNQPQHF.

In its sample, this clonotype was seen many times. The junction does not match germline at one end; this may be a read error. The V call is TRBV4-3, the J call TRBJ1-5; D might be TRBD1 (5 bases). The CDR3 length is 15 residues. Germline-derived CDR1 and CDR2 are LGHNA and YSLEER. The CDR3 DNA reads TGTGCCAGCAGCCAAGGGGCATTCGGCAATCAGCCCCAGCATTTT. Translating it yields CASSQGAFGNQPQHF.

A remark on this clonotype: A read error may account for a junction end that differs from germline. This sequence joins TRBV29-1 and TRBJ1-1; no firm D call. This CDR3 is 13 amino acids long. Germline CDR1 is SQVTM and CDR2 is ANQGSEA. The CDR3 region is CSVDLGMNTEAFF. The CDR3 DNA reads as TGCAGCGTTGATTTGGGGATGAACACTGAGGCTTTCTTT.

This clonotype was observed many times. This chain links TRBV30 with TRBJ1-1; TRBD1 aligns across 10 bases. The CDR3 is made up of 12 amino acids. Germline CDR1 is GTSNPN and CDR2 is SVGIG (reference sequence). V lost 7 bases and J lost 4; bases outside the gene matches: 3. CDR3 sequence reads: CALTGGFTEAFF. DNA for the CDR3: TGTGCCTTGACAGGGGGCTTCACTGAAGCTTTCTTT.

In its sample, this clonotype was seen many times. The CDR3, as DNA: TGTGCCAGCAGTTTAACAGGGAGGGAATCACCCCTCCACTTT. It translates to CASSLTGRESPLHF. V is TRBV12-3 or TRBV12-4 and J is TRBJ1-6, with D perhaps TRBD1 (6 bases). Trimming took 2 bases from V and 10 from J, leaving 12 bases between them. CDR3 length equals 14 residues.

The chain employs TRBV19 and TRBJ2-7, with 13 nucleotides matching TRBD2. The DNA end is more similar to TRBJ2-5, so the J call may be wrong. CDR3 size: 16 residues. Germline assignment: CDR1 LNHDA and CDR2 SQIVND (reference sequence). The CDR3 loop is CASRELAGGRQETQYF. The CDR3 DNA reads TGTGCCAGTAGGGAACTAGCGGGGGGGCGACAAGAGACCCAGTACTTC.

This clonotype has at least ten counts. The V call is TRBV29-1, the J call TRBJ2-7; D is perhaps TRBD2 (5 bases). The CDR3 consists of 15 residues. Germline-derived CDR1 and CDR2 are SQVTM and ANQGSEA. With 2 bases removed from V and 3 bases from J, the gap between germline ends came to 17 bases. The CDR3 is CSVESVSRGYYEQYF. The CDR3 DNA reads as TGCAGCGTTGAATCGGTGTCGAGAGGGTACTACGAGCAGTACTTC.

There are many counts of this clonotype. The V and J genes are TRBV27 and TRBJ1-5, with 7 positions matching TRBD1. CDR1 and CDR2 from the germline V gene are MNHEY and SMNVEV (reference sequence). The CDR3 is 15 amino acids. The V and J ends lost 6 bases and 5 bases, in that order; junction bases with no gene match: 10. Here the CDR3 reads CASRVTGTVDQPQHF. The CDR3 DNA reads as TGTGCCAGCAGGGTAACCGGGACAGTAGATCAGCCCCAGCATTTT.

To note about this clonotype: The junction shows a germline mismatch at one end, possibly a read error. Written as DNA, the CDR3 is TGTGCCAGCAGCTTTCGGGGGGCAGCAGGAGAGACCCAGTACTTC. This gives the protein CASSFRGAAGETQYF. The gene calls are TRBV5-1 and TRBJ2-5; possible D gene TRBD2, 7 bases. The germline gives CDR1 SGHRS, CDR2 YFSETQ. CDR3 size: 15 residues. Drawing the rest from reference TRBV5-1 and TRBJ2-5, the complete variable domain is KAGVTQTPRYLIKTRGQQVTLSCSPISGHRSVSWYQQTPGQGLQFLFEYFSETQRNKGNFPGRFSGRQFSNSRSEMNVSTLELGDSALYLCASSFRGAAGETQYFGPGTRLLVL.

The sample holds many counts of this clonotype. The V and J genes are TRBV6-5 and TRBJ1-2; 7 bases align to TRBD1. After removal of 0 bases from V and 8 bases from J, the junction contained 9 bases not matched to a gene. The CDR3 is 15 amino acids. CDR1 is MNHEY, CDR2 SVGAGI, per germline. CDR3 in amino acids: CASSYSGQRDSGYTF. Written as DNA, the CDR3 is TGTGCCAGCAGTTACTCGGGCCAAAGGGACAGCGGCTACACCTTC.